The entry that follows covers one TCR beta chain sequence. The antigen it recognizes is unknown. Base qualities were left out, and no much larger clone turns up one base away. Each collaborating institution followed its own protocols to collect whole blood in K2EDTA tubes. For TCRbeta analysis, collaborators shipped samples as frozen whole blood, isolated PBMCs, or DNA extracted from either of those sample types. This specimen belongs to a study of blood T cell repertoires in COVID-19 (dated by TCRdb to the early 2020s). About the investigation overall: Samples from collaborators originated in the United States, Italy and Spain and spanned both the acute and convalescent phases of COVID-19. Where HLA class I and class II types were available, the types were taken from metadata supplied by the sample provider, not from assay-based typing. Samples came from the ongoing ImmuneRACE study (first 160 participants) plus 1,254 subjects from 6 global collaborators. Deeply sampled blood TCRbeta repertoires from subjects exposed to, actively infected with, or recovered from COVID-19 were included in the dataset. The repertoires were released in a freely available public database intended as a resource for research on the immune response to SARS-CoV-2. Sample metadata almost always included a de-identified subject ID, COVID-19 status, age in years and sex. The material from the prospective study consisted of cDNA or gDNA derived from T cells, B-cell-depleted T cells, or PBMCs. What the authors observed across the whole study: The amount of clinical and demographic metadata varied by source and participant and was provided uncurated.

TCRbeta CDR3 regions were amplified from genomic DNA using the immunoSEQ Assay, a bias-controlled multiplex PCR. The paper's processing steps were these. Within the assay, amplification of reference gene primers was used to estimate how many nucleated cells each sample contained. To quantify the absolute abundance of each unique TCRbeta CDR3 rearrangement, sequence reads were collapsed and filtered. Productive Simpson clonality was computed per sample as the square root of Simpson's diversity index over productive rearrangements. In TCRdb, the immuneACCESS table is reduced to in-frame sequences with V and J assigned. These tables do not hold every clone; where another copy was compared, an unresolved V gene accounts for under half, and the others remain unexplained. The V and J calls and clone size were taken over from that table, and D and trimming were inferred from the DNA. The sample records 70,000 to 75,000 clones, 88% of which are singletons. Of the sample, under 6% falls within the top ten clones.

This sequence originates from a human donor in a cohort sampled during active COVID-19. What was sequenced was peripheral blood.

CDR3 sequence: CASSQGAREQYF. The DNA sequence is TGTGCCAGCAGCCAGGGGGCTCGCGAGCAGTACTTC. The V and J genes are TRBV6-5 and TRBJ2-7; TRBD1 lines up with 8 middle nucleotides. For CDR1 and CDR2, the germline V gene lists MNHEY and SVGAGI. From the cysteine through the phenylalanine, the CDR3 covers 12 amino acids. Only the CDR3 part of the read is kept: 36 bases, read in frame from the first base. V and J are trimmed by 6 bases and 6 bases, and the gene matches miss 4 bases of the junction.